These 18 T cell receptor beta chains were all obtained from the same sample, sequenced in a study of neurological immune-mediated disorders. MiXCR was run by TCRdb on the 5' RACE reads, yielding one entry per CDR3 protein. The data show under 25,000 distinct CDR3 sequences, about 2.6% seen once. The sequencing sample was made of PBMCs. The receptor source for this set is a woman in her late teens or twenties with multiple sclerosis.

This clonotype is deemed medium-sized. The chain links TRBV28 to TRBJ1-2; 7 bases fit TRBD1. Trimming at V came to 4 bases and at J to 4 bases, leaving 9 bases not matched to a gene. CDR3 length equals 15 residues. The germline gives CDR1 MDHEN, CDR2 SYDVKM. This chain's CDR3 is CASSSSDRVGYGYTF. CDR3 bases: TGTGCCAGCAGTTCCTCCGACAGGGTGGGCTATGGCTACACCTTC.

The rearrangement links TRBV5-1 to TRBJ1-1, with TRBD1 matching 8 bases. The CDR3 sequence is 14 residues long. Germline V gene data show CDR1 as SGHRS and CDR2 as YFSETQ. Trimming at V came to 1 base and at J to 3 bases, leaving 2 bases not matched to a gene. CDR3 region: CASSLKGQDTEAFF. The CDR3 coding sequence is TGCGCCAGCAGCTTGAAGGGACAGGACACTGAAGCTTTCTTT.

At least ten counts were recorded for this clonotype. The V and J genes are TRBV28 and TRBJ1-4; 8 bases match TRBD1. V dropped 5 bases and J dropped 7; count of bases not matched to a gene: 15. The CDR3 extends over 17 amino acids. Germline values: CDR1 MDHEN, CDR2 SYDVKM. This CDR3 is CASSPMAPGGLGEKLFF. In DNA, the CDR3 is TGTGCCAGCAGTCCGATGGCCCCAGGGGGCTTAGGTGAAAAACTGTTTTTT.

This clonotype was detected many times. The chain employs TRBV10-2 and TRBJ2-7, with 7 positions matching TRBD1. Germline trimming cut 6 bases from V and 2 bases from J; bases unmatched to any gene: 4. Germline loops: CDR1 WSHSY, CDR2 SAAADI. The CDR3 covers 13 residues. The CDR3 DNA is TGCGCCAGCAGCCCGGGACAGACCTACGAGCAGTACTTC. Protein product: CASSPGQTYEQYF.

At least ten counts were recorded for this clonotype. V is TRBV12-3 or TRBV12-4 and J is TRBJ2-4; 8 nucleotides match TRBD2. The V segment lost 3 bases and the J segment 7 bases; nucleotides outside the gene matches: 8. This CDR3 is 15 amino acids long. In DNA, the CDR3 is TGTGCCAGCAGTTTCGGGGGACTAGTCAGGAACATTCAGTACTTC. Protein: CASSFGGLVRNIQYF.

Details on this clonotype: Given the absence of the conserved phenylalanine or tryptophan at the CDR3 end, a read error is likely. V and J are TRBV3-1 and TRBJ2-5; TRBD1 matches 7 bases. The CDR3 totals 14 residues. Germline CDR1 LGHDT, CDR2 YNNKEL (reference sequence). This chain's CDR3 is CASSQRDRQETQYC. The CDR3 nucleotides read TGTGCCAGTAGCCAACGGGACAGACAAGAGACCCAGTACTGC.

Points on this clonotype: This could be a read error, since a much larger clone is one nucleotide away. The CDR3 DNA follows: TGTGCCAGCAGCCAAGAAGGTTTCAATTCACCCCTCAACTTT. It yields the protein CASSQEGFNSPLNF. The J gene is TRBJ1-6, the V gene TRBV3-1; the D is unclear. The length of the CDR3 is 14 residues. Per germline, CDR1 LGHDT and CDR2 YNNKEL (reference sequence).

In this sample, this clonotype turned up many times. The rearrangement links TRBV5-1 to TRBJ2-1, with D possibly called TRBD1 or TRBD2 (6 bases each). The germline CDR1 and CDR2 sequences are SGHRS and YFSETQ. The CDR3 has 13 residues. Deletions cut 0 bases from V and 12 bases from J, with 13 bases between. CDR3 in DNA: TGCGCCAGCAGCTTGGAGGCGGGGACAATGCAGTTCTTC. Translating gives CASSLEAGTMQFF.

This clonotype was seen ten or more times. This chain joins TRBV7-2 and TRBJ1-5; no definite D call. Trimming pared 5 bases from V and 9 bases from J, leaving 14 bases between. The germline V gene encodes CDR1 SGHTA and CDR2 FQGNSA. This CDR3 spans 13 amino acids. The chain's CDR3 is CASSLQDGSPQHF. CDR3 nucleotide sequence: TGTGCCAGCAGCCTCCAGGACGGCTCGCCCCAGCATTTT.

This clonotype was observed many times. V and J are TRBV20-1 and TRBJ1-2, with D possibly matching TRBD1 (5 bases). Germline V gene data show CDR1 as DFQATT and CDR2 as SNEGSKA (reference sequence). The CDR3 spans 15 residues. Trimming removed 1 base at V and 1 base at J, with 13 bases between. DNA for the CDR3: TGCAGTGCTAGAGTGGTTGACAGTTTTAACTATGGCTACACCTTC. Residues: CSARVVDSFNYGYTF.

This clonotype was seen a few times. The chain joins TRBV20-1 to TRBJ1-5; 10 bases align to TRBD1. The CDR3 has 17 amino acids. From germline, CDR1 is DFQATT and CDR2 SNEGSKA (reference sequence). V dropped 2 bases and J dropped 6; count of bases not matched to a gene: 13. The CDR3 loop is CSARTGTGDFSSQPQHF. The CDR3 region has the DNA TGCAGTGCTAGAACCGGGACAGGGGACTTTTCAAGTCAGCCCCAGCATTTT.

The table lists this clonotype with many counts. The CDR3 spells CSVVGTAEAFF. The CDR3 nucleotides are TGCAGCGTTGTAGGGACCGCTGAAGCTTTCTTT. The chain carries TRBV29-1 and TRBJ1-1, with D possibly matching TRBD1 (5 bases). Trimming removed 4 bases from V and 6 bases from J, with 9 bases in between. The CDR3 totals 11 residues. CDR1 is SQVTM, CDR2 ANQGSEA, per germline. Full variable domain (remainder filled in from reference TRBV29-1 and TRBJ1-1): SAVISQKPSRDICQRGTSLTIQCQVDSQVTMMFWYRQQPGQSLTLIATANQGSEATYESGFVIDKFPISRPNLTFSTLTVSNMSPEDSSIYLCSVVGTAEAFFGQGTRLTVV.

In its sample, this clonotype was seen many times. The chain carries TRBV7-6 and TRBJ1-2; TRBD1 agrees at 7 bases. Trimming removed 1 base from V and 7 bases from J; junction bases left unmatched: 6. CDR3 size: 14 residues. Germline CDR1 SGHVS, CDR2 FNYEAQ. As DNA, the CDR3 is TGTGCCAGCAGCTTAGGTCAGGGGGGGCCTGGCTACACCTTC. Translation gives CASSLGQGGPGYTF.

There are many counts of this clonotype. The CDR3 loop is CASSQWRGELFF. CDR3 sequence (DNA): TGTGCCAGCAGCCAATGGAGGGGGGAGCTGTTTTTT. The V and J genes are TRBV3-1 and TRBJ2-2; tentatively, D is TRBD2 (5 bases). V lost 2 bases and J 8 bases, leaving 6 bases between the germline ends. Germline V lookup: CDR1 LGHDT, CDR2 YNNKEL (reference sequence). CDR3 length equals 12 residues.

This clonotype was detected many times. This chain connects TRBV7-3 to TRBJ1-2, with 9 bases fitting TRBD1. V gave up 4 bases and J gave up 5 bases; unmatched junction bases: 11. The germline CDR1 and CDR2 sequences are SGHTA and FQGTGA. This CDR3 comprises 16 residues. CDR3 in DNA: TGTGCCAGCAGCTCAAACCTCCGGGACAGGGATTATGGCTACACCTTC. Protein product: CASSSNLRDRDYGYTF. Full variable domain (outside the CDR3, taken from reference TRBV7-3 and TRBJ1-2): GAGVSQTPSNKVTEKGKYVELRCDPISGHTALYWYRQSLGQGPEFLIYFQGTGAADDSGLPNDRFFAVRPEGSVSTLKIQRTERGDSAVYLCASSSNLRDRDYGYTFGSGTRLTVV.

At least ten counts were recorded for this clonotype. The rearrangement uses TRBV12-3 or TRBV12-4 and TRBJ2-2; perhaps TRBD1 as D (6 bases). Trimming stripped 2 bases from V and 7 bases from J, with 11 bases between. The CDR3 covers 14 residues. CDR3 region: CASSLRTEVGELFF. The CDR3 region has the DNA TGTGCCAGCAGTTTAAGGACAGAGGTCGGGGAGCTGTTTTTT.

This clonotype was seen ten or more times. The chain employs TRBV28 and TRBJ2-5; perhaps TRBD2 as D (6 bases). Germline assignment: CDR1 MDHEN and CDR2 SYDVKM. Trimming stripped 10 bases from V and 4 bases from J, with 13 bases between. This CDR3 comprises 12 residues. CDR3 residues: CATHAGTETQYF. The CDR3 DNA follows: TGTGCCACCCACGCGGGAACAGAGACCCAGTACTTC.

This chain connects TRBV6-2 or TRBV6-3 to TRBJ2-1, with 7 bases lining up with TRBD2. Germline CDR1 reads MNHEY; CDR2 reads SVGEGT. With V trimmed by 4 bases and J by 9 bases, 15 bases remained unmatched. CDR3 length equals 16 residues. The CDR3 sequence: CASSFWTRNWGSEQFF. The CDR3, as DNA: TGTGCCAGCAGTTTCTGGACTAGAAATTGGGGCAGTGAGCAGTTCTTC.